This T cell receptor (beta chain) was retrieved from a study of shared T cell receptors in the human thymus. CDR3 size: 16 residues. J gave up 3 bases and V 6 bases, and 11 bases lay outside the gene matches. From germline, CDR1 is MNHGY and CDR2 SAAAGT. TCRdb keeps only in-frame clones here, not all; method: immunoSEQ multiplex PCR. The data show hundreds of thousands of clones, 80% to 90% seen once. These data also featured in a second study, about human thymus T cells. From that paper: Thymus tissue was removed during corrective cardiac surgery. Seemingly biased V and J gene usage marked thymic and blood repertoires.

Material: thymocytes. This TCR was sampled from a boy less than two years old with a congenital heart defect. The rearrangement links TRBV6-8 to TRBJ1-5, with 7 bases fitting TRBD1. CDR3 loop: CASSSPDRAYNQPQHF. The DNA of the CDR3 is TGTGCCAGCAGCTCACCCGACAGGGCCTACAATCAGCCCCAGCATTTT.